This entry describes one T cell receptor (beta chain). Repertoires were generated with immunoSEQ multiplex PCR, while TCRdb's copy carries only in-frame clones and drops some. Counted here are roughly 890,000 clones, over 90% occurring once; the ten biggest clones make up 20% to 30%. CDR3 length: 17 residues. The V end lost 2 bases, the J end lost 5 bases, and 19 bases lay between the germline ends. Germline loops: CDR1 SGDLS, CDR2 YYNGEE. Terminally differentiated effector memory CD45RA+ cells were excluded by CCR7 positive selection of CD45RO-negative cells. This specimen belongs to a study of shared clonotypes between healthy human individuals.

Input material: naive CD8+ T cells sorted from blood. This sequence originates from a man aged 25-45 years in good health. J is TRBJ2-2 and V is TRBV9, with D possibly matching TRBD2 (6 bases). The CDR3 bases are TGTGCCAGCAGCGTGCCCGTCGCGGGAAGTGATACCGGGGAGCTGTTTTTT. This codes for CASSVPVAGSDTGELFF.